The clone carrying this T cell receptor (beta chain) was found a few times. As yet, its antigen is unknown. This entry is derived from a study of human T cells and chemical hapten exposure. Whole-study results and caveats: Against controls, expanded TCRs gave rise to significantly more large CDR3 similarity clusters.

In the original workflow: Counts of TCRs in each sample centred on a median of 95,638 and extended from around 24,000 to 710,000. TCRdb reprocessed the RACE reads via MiXCR and lists one record per CDR3 protein. Here the V and J calls rest on TCRdb's processing, not on the authors' analysis. The sample holds fewer than 200,000 distinct CDR3 sequences, 20% to 25% seen once. Sample time point: patch test 1, 2 weeks after DPC sensitization. The treatment: therapeutic diphenylcyclopropenone sensitization with weekly scalp DPC. The CDR3 spans 16 residues. Germline V gene lookup returns CDR1 SGHRS and CDR2 YFSETQ. V was trimmed by 0 bases and J by 2 bases, leaving 12 bases between them.

The rearrangement links TRBV5-1 to TRBJ1-3; D gene ambiguous. Sequencing was performed on whole blood, taken in connection with sensitization to the hapten diphenylcyclopropenone (DPC). This receptor was identified in a woman in her 50s with alopecia areata. Some clones in this sample may be carry-over from other donors' samples. The CDR3 reads CASSLEGAGAGNTIYF. CDR3 DNA sequence: TGCGCCAGCAGCTTGGAGGGAGCGGGAGCTGGAAACACCATATATTTT. The whole variable domain, filled in from reference TRBV5-1 and TRBJ1-3, reads KAGVTQTPRYLIKTRGQQVTLSCSPISGHRSVSWYQQTPGQGLQFLFEYFSETQRNKGNFPGRFSGRQFSNSRSEMNVSTLELGDSALYLCASSLEGAGAGNTIYFGEGSWLTVV.